The clone carrying this T cell receptor (beta chain) was detected a few times. Its antigen is currently unknown. Primers included in the PCR were 60 Vbeta and 13 Jbeta primers. Repertoires were generated with immunoSEQ multiplex PCR, while TCRdb's copy carries only in-frame clones and drops some. The repertoire consists of more than 110,000 clones, with nearly 80% occurring once and the leading ten covering about 5%. This sample is part of a study of cytomegalovirus exposure and HLA in healthy donors. About the research overall: Genotyping of under 500 donors showed that 80% to 90% belonged to the Caucasian-associated ancestry cluster.

V was trimmed by 4 bases and J by 6 bases, leaving 21 bases between them. Germline CDR1 SGDLS, CDR2 YYNGEE. The CDR3 consists of 16 residues. Study conclusions and caveats: TCR beta V- and J-gene trimming, according to a later analysis, was linked to a missense DCLRE1C variant. Earlier findings revealed that most TCR beta V segments proved productive either about 90% or about 30% of the time.

The receptor was isolated from a male donor in good health and CMV-seronegative. The sequenced sample consisted of PBMCs. This chain joins TRBV9 and TRBJ2-3; possible D gene TRBD2, 6 bases. In DNA, the CDR3 is TGTGCCAGCAGCCTAGTGGGGGGAGACAAAATGGATACGCAGTATTTT. Translation gives CASSLVGGDKMDTQYF.